These 27 T cell receptor beta chains originate from one sample sequenced in a study of shared clonotypes between healthy human individuals. Naive CD8 cells lacked CD45RO, underwent positive selection for CCR7 and left out terminally differentiated effector memory CD45RA+ cells. The method was immunoSEQ multiplex PCR; TCRdb's version includes in-frame clones alone and lacks a portion of them. The table has approximately 600,000 clones, roughly 95% seen once. The sequencing sample was made of naive CD8+ T cells sorted from blood. These receptors originate from a woman under 40 in good health.

The chain combines TRBV2 with TRBJ1-1; 7 positions agree with TRBD1. CDR1 and CDR2 from the germline V gene are SNHLY and FYNNEI. Trimming took 4 bases from V and 4 from J; bases not matched to a gene: 3. CDR3 size: 13 residues. The DNA for the CDR3 is TGTGCCAGCAGTGCGGGGACAGCCACTGAAGCTTTCTTT. Encoded protein: CASSAGTATEAFF.

The chain couples TRBV19 to TRBJ2-1, with 13 bases matching TRBD2. Germline lookup yields CDR1 LNHDA and CDR2 SQIVND (reference sequence). V was clipped by 5 bases and J by 9 bases; unmatched bases: 10. This CDR3 is 16 amino acids long. CDR3 bases: TGTGCCAGTAGTGGGGGGACTAGCGGGAATATTGGTGAGCAGTTCTTC. Its protein is CASSGGTSGNIGEQFF.

This clone is a singleton in its sample. The J gene is TRBJ2-1, the V gene TRBV7-9, with 10 bases fitting TRBD2. The CDR3 contains 16 residues. Unmatched junction bases numbered 10, after V lost 5 bases and J lost 6 bases. CDR1 and CDR2 from the germline V gene are SEHNR and FQNEAQ (reference sequence). Here the CDR3 reads CASSTTSGIRGNEQFF. CDR3 DNA sequence: TGTGCCAGCAGCACAACTAGCGGGATTAGAGGCAATGAGCAGTTCTTC. The whole variable domain, filled in from reference TRBV7-9 and TRBJ2-1, reads DTGVSQNPRHKITKRGQNVTFRCDPISEHNRLYWYRQTLGQGPEFLTYFQNEAQLEKSRLLSDRFSAERPKGSFSTLEIQRTEQGDSAMYLCASSTTSGIRGNEQFFGPGTRLTVL.

V usage is TRBV28 and J usage is TRBJ1-1; TRBD1 aligns across 7 bases. V lost 7 bases and J lost 11; bases outside the gene matches: 16. This CDR3 contains 14 residues. From germline, CDR1 is MDHEN and CDR2 SYDVKM. In DNA, the CDR3 is TGTGCCAGCAAGGGGGCGGGGGTATCAGGGGAGGCTTTCTTT. This gives the protein CASKGAGVSGEAFF.

This chain connects TRBV4-2 to TRBJ2-1; D unresolved. The V end was cut by 0 bases, the J end by 8 bases, with 11 bases between. The germline V gene has CDR1 LGHNA and CDR2 YNFKEQ. The length of the CDR3 is 14 residues. The CDR3: CASSQDLEVHEQFF. In DNA form, the CDR3 reads TGTGCCAGCAGCCAAGATCTAGAGGTACATGAGCAGTTCTTC.

This sequence joins TRBV29-1 and TRBJ2-1, with 10 bases that match TRBD2. Germline CDR1 reads SQVTM; CDR2 reads ANQGSEA. Trimming at V came to 3 bases and at J to 5 bases, leaving 7 bases not matched to a gene. The length of the CDR3 is 15 residues. As DNA, the CDR3 is TGCAGCGTTGAGGGTACTAGCGGGAAAAACAATGAGCAGTTCTTC. Encoded protein: CSVEGTSGKNNEQFF.

The chain joins TRBV21-1 to TRBJ2-5; TRBD1 is taken as the D call from the table, unchecked against the DNA. TRBV21-1 is a known pseudogene. The CDR3 runs 13 residues. CDR3 DNA: TGTGCCAGCAGCAAAGCTCAGGAAGAGACCCAGTACTTC. This codes for CASSKAQEETQYF.

J is TRBJ2-3 and V is TRBV9; 10 nucleotides agree with TRBD2. This CDR3 is 15 amino acids long. V lost 3 bases and J lost 4; bases outside the gene matches: 5. Germline V CDR1 and CDR2: SGDLS, YYNGEE. The CDR3 DNA follows: TGTGCCAGCAGCGATAGTGGACTAGCGGCAGATACGCAGTATTTT. Amino acids: CASSDSGLAADTQYF.

The J gene is TRBJ1-5, the V gene TRBV6-1, with 9 bases lining up with TRBD1. V trimming: 11 bases; J trimming: 1 base; junction bases outside the gene matches: 9. CDR1 MNHNS and CDR2 SASEGT come from the germline V gene. The CDR3 contains 15 residues. This CDR3 is CASKSGTGSNQPQHF. The CDR3 bases are TGTGCCTCAAAATCCGGGACAGGGAGCAATCAGCCCCAGCATTTT.

This sequence joins TRBV5-6 and TRBJ2-5; D uncertain. The assigned J gene may be wrong: the sequence end matches TRBJ2-7 better. Germline V gene sequence: CDR1 SGHDT, CDR2 YYEEEE. This CDR3 comprises 13 residues. The CDR3 DNA sequence: TGTGCCAGCAGCACGGATGGATCCTACGAGCAGTACTTC. Protein sequence: CASSTDGSYEQYF.

The chain combines TRBV11-2 with TRBJ2-5, with D possibly TRBD2 on 5 matching bases. The CDR3 has 15 amino acids. CDR1 and CDR2 from the germline V gene are SGHAT and FQNNGV. V was shortened by 8 bases and J by 5 bases, with 21 bases between the two germline ends. The CDR3, as DNA: TGTGCCAGCGCCTTGGAGGAGGTAGCGATGGAGACCCAGTACTTC. The encoded protein is CASALEEVAMETQYF.

The V gene is TRBV5-1, the J gene TRBJ1-3, with D hard to call. V was pared by 3 bases and J by 3 bases, with 13 bases between. CDR3 size: 15 residues. Per germline, CDR1 SGHRS and CDR2 YFSETQ. CDR3 protein: CASSSGGGNGNTIYF. CDR3 nucleotides: TGCGCCAGCAGCTCGGGCGGCGGAAATGGAAACACCATATATTTT.

This rearrangement joins TRBV15 to TRBJ2-7; D is undetermined. Trimming removed 0 bases at V and 3 bases at J, with 15 bases between. This CDR3 comprises 16 residues. The germline gives CDR1 LNHNV, CDR2 YYDKDF (reference sequence). CDR3 nucleotide sequence: TGTGCCACCAGCAGAGATCCGGACCTCGTCTACTACGAGCAGTACTTC. Encoded protein: CATSRDPDLVYYEQYF.

The J gene is TRBJ2-1, the V gene TRBV27; 10 bases line up with TRBD2. V dropped 0 bases and J dropped 8; count of bases not matched to a gene: 4. Germline loops: CDR1 MNHEY, CDR2 SMNVEV (reference sequence). The CDR3 extends over 15 amino acids. As DNA, the CDR3 is TGTGCCAGCAGTTTATCGCCTAGCGGGAGCTATGAGCAGTTCTTC. Translation gives CASSLSPSGSYEQFF.

In DNA form, the CDR3 reads TGTGCCAGCAGTTACTCCGACAGGGCCTACGAGCAGTACTTC. Translation gives CASSYSDRAYEQYF. V usage is TRBV6-6 and J usage is TRBJ2-7, with 7 bases identical to TRBD1. J was trimmed by 2 bases and V by 0 bases; bases with no gene match: 1. The CDR3 consists of 14 residues. Per germline, CDR1 MNHNY and CDR2 SVGAGI (reference sequence).

The chain uses TRBV7-6 and TRBJ2-7; D may be TRBD1 (6 bases). Germline CDR1 is SGHVS and CDR2 is FNYEAQ. The CDR3 loop spans 17 amino acids. The ends were cut back, 1 base at V and 2 bases at J, with 18 bases in the middle. In DNA form, the CDR3 reads TGTGCCAGCAGCTTAGGGGGCCCGGGGACACAAGCCTACGAGCAGTACTTC. This sequence encodes CASSLGGPGTQAYEQYF.

This chain uses TRBV5-1 with TRBJ2-3; the match to TRBD2 covers 10 bases. V lost 4 bases and J lost 6; bases outside the gene matches: 2. CDR3 length equals 13 residues. Per germline, CDR1 SGHRS and CDR2 YFSETQ. DNA of the CDR3: TGCGCCAGCAGCCCGGGACTAGCGGATACGCAGTATTTT. Translation gives CASSPGLADTQYF.

The V and J genes are TRBV23-1 and TRBJ2-7; tentatively, D is TRBD1 (5 bases). TRBV23-1 is placed among ORFs of uncertain function. V was trimmed by 0 bases and J by 3 bases, leaving 12 bases between them. The CDR3 has 15 residues. The CDR3 protein is CASSQSGQNIYEQYF. CDR3 sequence (DNA): TGCGCCAGCAGTCAATCGGGGCAGAACATCTACGAGCAGTACTTC.

This clone was seen a few times. In nucleotides, the CDR3 is TGTGCCAGCAGCTTGGGCCCAGAGGGGTACGAGCAGTACTTC. Its protein product is CASSLGPEGYEQYF. The chain carries TRBV11-2 and TRBJ2-7; D tentatively reads TRBD1 or TRBD2 (5 bases each). The CDR3 length is 14 residues. Trimming took off 3 bases at V and 4 bases at J, with 13 bases between the two ends. Germline lookup yields CDR1 SGHAT and CDR2 FQNNGV.

The J gene is TRBJ2-7, the V gene TRBV6-1; possibly TRBD1 for D (6 bases). Trimming removed 3 bases from V and 1 base from J, with 7 bases in between. CDR3 size: 13 residues. The germline gives CDR1 MNHNS, CDR2 SASEGT. In DNA form, the CDR3 reads TGTGCCAGCAGTGAGGGACATTCCTACGAGCAGTACTTC. Translation gives CASSEGHSYEQYF.

The chain couples TRBV6-1 to TRBJ1-1; D is perhaps TRBD1 (6 bases). Trimming removed 2 bases from V and 4 bases from J, with 29 bases in between. CDR3 length equals 20 residues. CDR1 MNHNS and CDR2 SASEGT come from the germline V gene. The CDR3 DNA reads TGTGCCAGCAGTGAATGGCAGGGGTTGACGGATTCCGATCTGGTCACTGAAGCTTTCTTT. This encodes CASSEWQGLTDSDLVTEAFF.

The chain recombines TRBV27 with TRBJ2-7, with 7 bases that match TRBD2. With V trimmed by 0 bases and J by 4 bases, 6 bases remained unmatched. The germline V gene encodes CDR1 MNHEY and CDR2 SMNVEV (reference sequence). The CDR3 is made up of 15 amino acids. CDR3 sequence: CASSLSPGGGYEQYF. CDR3 DNA: TGTGCCAGCAGTTTATCACCGGGGGGAGGATACGAGCAGTACTTC.

The chain uses TRBV19 and TRBJ2-1, with 8 bases that match TRBD1. CDR1 and CDR2 from the germline V gene are LNHDA and SQIVND (reference sequence). V lost 1 base to trimming and J lost 10 bases; unmatched junction nucleotides: 6. The CDR3 runs 14 residues. CDR3 loop: CASSIGTGTWEQFF. Here the CDR3 DNA reads TGTGCCAGTAGTATAGGGACAGGGACCTGGGAGCAGTTCTTC. Variable domain in full (rest from reference TRBV19 and TRBJ2-1): DGGITQSPKYLFRKEGQNVTLSCEQNLNHDAMYWYRQDPGQGLRLIYYSQIVNDFQKGDIAEGYSVSREKKESFPLTVTSAQKNPTAFYLCASSIGTGTWEQFFGPGTRLTVL.

This clone has a single count. J is TRBJ2-3 and V is TRBV29-1, with 14 bases lining up with TRBD2. Germline CDR1 and CDR2: SQVTM and ANQGSEA. V was clipped by 7 bases and J by 0 bases; unmatched bases: 9. CDR3 length: 17 amino acids. The CDR3 region is CSGVGLAGVTSTDTQYF. CDR3 coding DNA: TGCAGCGGTGTGGGACTAGCGGGAGTTACAAGCACAGATACGCAGTATTTT.

This chain joins TRBV6-5 and TRBJ2-7, with D perhaps matching TRBD1 (6 bases). There are 16 residues in the CDR3. CDR1 and CDR2 from the germline V gene are MNHEY and SVGAGI. V was clipped by 0 bases and J by 3 bases, with 15 bases between them. The CDR3: CASSYSKGEYHYEQYF. For the CDR3, the DNA is TGTGCCAGCAGTTACTCGAAGGGGGAATATCACTACGAGCAGTACTTC.

This chain connects TRBV7-9 to TRBJ2-5; 7 nucleotides match TRBD1. Losses at the gene ends were 5 bases for V and 1 base for J; bases not matched to a gene: 16. Germline lookup yields CDR1 SEHNR and CDR2 FQNEAQ (reference sequence). This CDR3 has 18 residues. The CDR3 sequence: CASSPHPGTGELQETQYF. The CDR3, as DNA: TGTGCCAGCAGCCCGCACCCCGGAACAGGGGAACTCCAAGAGACCCAGTACTTC.

The rearrangement uses TRBV28 and TRBJ2-7; D ambiguous. Germline V gene lookup returns CDR1 MDHEN and CDR2 SYDVKM. CDR3 size: 11 residues. Trimming cost V 5 bases and J 5 bases, with 7 bases left between them. The CDR3 nucleotides read TGTGCCAGCAGTACCCTAGACGAGCAGTACTTC. It translates to CASSTLDEQYF.